The 10 T cell receptor beta chains below all came from one sample that was sequenced in a study of T-cell memory formation after mild COVID-19. MiXCR, run by TCRdb on the 5' RACE reads, gives a single entry per CDR3 protein. The sample records a few hundred thousand distinct CDR3 sequences, about 20% being singletons. Material: PBMCs or a T cell subset sorted from them (not recorded which). All receptors derive from a man between 18 and 29 years old who had mild COVID-19 (a few samples of this study predate the infection). Cell type and time point are not known.

This clonotype was observed a handful of times. The rearrangement links TRBV6-5 to TRBJ2-7; the D gene is possibly TRBD1 (5 bases). This CDR3 is built from 13 residues. Per germline, CDR1 MNHEY and CDR2 SVGAGI. The ends were cut back, 6 bases at V and 4 bases at J, with 13 bases in the middle. In nucleotides, the CDR3 is TGTGCCAGCAGCAGTTATCCAGGGTACGAGCAGTACTTC. Translated: CASSSYPGYEQYF.

The chain couples TRBV19 to TRBJ2-5; D is unclear. The length of the CDR3 is 13 residues. Looked up from germline, CDR1 is LNHDA and CDR2 is SQIVND (reference sequence). The V end lost 3 bases, the J end lost 5 bases, and 10 bases lay between the germline ends. CDR3 in DNA: TGTGCCAGTAGTATTGGTGGGATTGAGACCCAGTACTTC. This encodes CASSIGGIETQYF.

V is TRBV7-2 and J is TRBJ2-5, with D unresolved. V lost 8 bases and J 1 base, leaving 11 bases between the germline ends. Germline V gene data show CDR1 as SGHTA and CDR2 as FQGNSA. This CDR3 contains 13 residues. This CDR3 is CASCRALQETQYF. The CDR3 DNA follows: TGTGCCAGCTGCCGGGCCCTCCAAGAGACCCAGTACTTC.

The chain links TRBV7-2 to TRBJ1-5; no reliable D call. V was pared by 5 bases and J by 1 base, with 6 bases between. The CDR3 runs to 13 residues. Germline loops: CDR1 SGHTA, CDR2 FQGNSA. CDR3 region: CASSGVSNQPQHF. As DNA, the CDR3 is TGTGCCAGCAGCGGAGTGAGCAATCAGCCCCAGCATTTT.

This clonotype was seen a few times. J is TRBJ2-2 and V is TRBV3-1; 7 bases match TRBD2. Germline V gives CDR1 LGHDT, CDR2 YNNKEL (reference sequence). The CDR3 is 15 residues long. J was trimmed by 7 bases and V by 3 bases; bases with no gene match: 8. The chain's CDR3 is CASSQGGPRNGELFF. The CDR3 bases are TGTGCCAGCAGCCAGGGAGGGCCCAGGAACGGGGAGCTGTTTTTT.

There are a few counts of this clonotype. V usage is TRBV24-1 and J usage is TRBJ2-3; possible D gene TRBD1, 5 bases. Between the trimmed V and J ends, which lost 5 bases and 2 bases, there was a span of 10 bases. From germline, CDR1 is KGHDR and CDR2 SFDVKD. This CDR3 has 14 amino acids. In DNA form, the CDR3 reads TGTGCCACCAGTGTTAAGGGGCCCACAGATACGCAGTATTTT. Its translation is CATSVKGPTDTQYF.

The chain carries TRBV3-1 and TRBJ2-7, with 9 bases aligning to TRBD2. CDR1 LGHDT and CDR2 YNNKEL come from the germline V gene (reference sequence). V gave up 1 base and J gave up 3 bases; unmatched junction bases: 4. The CDR3 is 15 residues long. The CDR3 DNA follows: TGTGCCAGCAGCCAAGGGACTAGCGAAGGCTACGAGCAGTACGTC. Its protein product is CASSQGTSEGYEQYV.

The chain couples TRBV15 to TRBJ1-5; 9 bases agree with TRBD1. Germline-derived CDR1 and CDR2 are LNHNV and YYDKDF (reference sequence). Trimming removed 1 base from V and 7 bases from J; junction bases left unmatched: 8. The CDR3 has 16 residues. The CDR3 nucleotides are TGTGCCACCAGCAGAGCAGGACAGGGGATTTTCCAGCCCCAGCATTTT. This translates into CATSRAGQGIFQPQHF.

This chain links TRBV14 with TRBJ2-1, with unresolved D. The CDR3 totals 13 residues. V dropped 0 bases and J dropped 9 bases, with 9 bases sitting between them. Germline CDR1 and CDR2: SGHDN and FVKESK. For the CDR3, the DNA is TGTGCCAGCAGCCAAGAAACAAACTCTGAGCAGTTCTTC. This translates into CASSQETNSEQFF.

The chain is built from TRBV5-1 and TRBJ2-5; 7 bases align to TRBD1. Trimming cost V 4 bases and J 4 bases; bases outside gene matches: 10. Per germline, CDR1 SGHRS and CDR2 YFSETQ. The CDR3 runs 15 residues. CDR3 DNA sequence: TGCGCCAGCAGCCGTAGGACAGGTTCAGGAGAGACCCAGTACTTC. Residues: CASSRRTGSGETQYF.